The rows below give T cell receptor beta chains drawn from one sample of a study of blood T cell repertoires in COVID-19. Produced via immunoSEQ multiplex PCR; TCRdb's table is partial and in-frame only. The sample has more than 85,000 clones; about 90% are singletons. The source material was peripheral blood. The receptors here all came from a human donor with COVID-19, enrolled during active disease. The donor label of this sample is uncertain. CDR3s include the opening cysteine and the closing phenylalanine or tryptophan. Fields, in order: J gene, V gene, D gene, clone size, CDR3 DNA, CDR3 protein. A D gene is named only where the DNA matches it firmly. Size tells how often a clone was seen (once, few, many) or the class of an expanded clone, and some rows leave it out.

J: TRBJ1-5; V: TRBV5-1; D: .; size: .; DNA: TGCGCCAGCAGCTTGGAAGGGGGTATAAGCAATCAGCCCCAGCATTTT; CDR3: CASSLEGGISNQPQHF
J: TRBJ1-5; V: TRBV5-6; D: TRBD1; size: .; DNA: TGTGCCAGCCCTAGATTTTCGTCGACAGGGGGCGCGAATCAGCCCCAGCATTTT; CDR3: CASPRFSSTGGANQPQHF
J: TRBJ1-2; V: TRBV6-5; D: .; size: .; DNA: TGTGCCAGCAGGCCCCCCGCGACAGGTCGGGGTGGCTACACCTTC; CDR3: CASRPPATGRGGYTF
J: TRBJ2-7; V: TRBV10-3; D: .; size: .; DNA: TGTGCCATCAGTGCAGGGGAGGAGCAGTACTTC; CDR3: CAISAGEEQYF
J: TRBJ1-2; V: TRBV5-6; D: TRBD1; size: .; DNA: TGTGCCAGCAGCTTAATCGGACAGGCGGATGGCTACACCTTC; CDR3: CASSLIGQADGYTF
J: TRBJ1-2; V: TRBV29-1; D: .; size: .; DNA: TGCAGCGTTGAAAGTCTCCTAGTCTACACCTTC; CDR3: CSVESLLVYTF
J: TRBJ2-7; V: TRBV2; D: TRBD1; size: .; DNA: TGTGCCAGCAGGGGTCGGGACAGGGGTTCCTACGAGCAGTACTTC; CDR3: CASRGRDRGSYEQYF
J: TRBJ1-5; V: TRBV6-2/TRBV6-3; D: .; size: once; DNA: TGTGCCAGCAGTTACTCCTTGGAAGGCCAGGTCTATAGCAATCAGCCCCAGCATTTT; CDR3: CASSYSLEGQVYSNQPQHF
J: TRBJ1-6; V: TRBV19; D: TRBD1; size: .; DNA: TGTGCCAGTAGTCAAACCCGGACAGGCCCGGGGAATTCACCCCTCCACTTT; CDR3: CASSQTRTGPGNSPLHF
J: TRBJ1-6; V: TRBV30; D: .; size: .; DNA: TGTGCCTGGAGACCCGCATTCACATCACCCCTCCACTTT; CDR3: CAWRPAFTSPLHF
J: TRBJ1-2; V: TRBV19; D: TRBD1; size: .; DNA: TGTGCCAGTACCCCCATCGGGACAGGGGCCTATGGCTACACCTTC; CDR3: CASTPIGTGAYGYTF
J: TRBJ1-5; V: TRBV27; D: TRBD1; size: .; DNA: TGTGCCAGCAGCCCTCTAGACAGGGTTAACCAGCCCCAGCATTTT; CDR3: CASSPLDRVNQPQHF
J: TRBJ2-7; V: TRBV4-1; D: TRBD1; size: .; DNA: TGCGCCAGCAGCCAAGGGGGGACGGGACAGTCCTACGAGCAGTACTTC; CDR3: CASSQGGTGQSYEQYF
J: TRBJ1-1; V: TRBV25-1; D: .; size: .; DNA: TGTGCCAGCAGTCGAAATCAGGGTTCAGTTCCCACTACAGAAGCTTTCTTT; CDR3: CASSRNQGSVPTTEAFF
J: TRBJ1-1; V: TRBV5-4; D: .; size: .; DNA: TGTGCCAGCAGCCCGGAGTGGGGCAGGAACACTGAAGCTTTCTTT; CDR3: CASSPEWGRNTEAFF
J: TRBJ2-7; V: TRBV11-2; D: .; size: .; DNA: TGTGCCAGCAGCTTATATAGGGGGGGGTACGAGCAGTACTTC; CDR3: CASSLYRGGYEQYF
J: TRBJ2-7; V: TRBV12-3/TRBV12-4; D: .; size: .; DNA: TGTGCCAGCAATTTGGCGGGCCTCGAGCAGTACTTC; CDR3: CASNLAGLEQYF
J: TRBJ1-5; V: TRBV23-1; D: TRBD1; size: .; DNA: TGCGCCAGCAGCCACGACAGGGATGGCCCCCTCCCCAATCAGCCCCAGCATTTT; CDR3: CASSHDRDGPLPNQPQHF
J: TRBJ2-6; V: TRBV5-1; D: .; size: .; DNA: TGCGCCAGCAGCCCAGGGCCCGGGGCCAACGTCCTGACTTTC; CDR3: CASSPGPGANVLTF
J: TRBJ2-5; V: TRBV7-2; D: TRBD2; size: once; DNA: TGTGCCAGCAGTCTAGCGGGGGGCACCCAAGAGACCCAGTACTTC; CDR3: CASSLAGGTQETQYF
J: TRBJ1-2; V: TRBV19; D: TRBD1; size: .; DNA: TGTGCCACCAAGAACCGGGACAGACGTCGCTATGGCTACACCTTC; CDR3: CATKNRDRRRYGYTF
J: TRBJ1-4; V: TRBV7-9; D: .; size: .; DNA: TGTGCCAGCAGCCCTCGGTTGGCTAATGAAAAACTGTTTTTT; CDR3: CASSPRLANEKLFF
J: TRBJ1-4; V: TRBV7-9; D: .; size: .; DNA: TGTGCCAGCAGCTTCAGGGGCCGGGATGAAAAACTGTTTTTT; CDR3: CASSFRGRDEKLFF
J: TRBJ2-3; V: TRBV13; D: TRBD1; size: few; DNA: TGTGCCAGCAGCACACGACAGGGGACCACAGATACGCAGTATTTT; CDR3: CASSTRQGTTDTQYF
J: TRBJ2-2; V: TRBV4-1; D: .; size: .; DNA: TGCGCCAGCAGCCAAGTTCCGGTTGGCGGGGAGCTGTTTTTT; CDR3: CASSQVPVGGELFF
J: TRBJ1-2; V: TRBV29-1; D: .; size: once; DNA: TGCAGCGCCCGGGGTCGATCTGGTTATGGCTACACCTTC; CDR3: CSARGRSGYGYTF
J: TRBJ1-2; V: TRBV19; D: .; size: .; DNA: TGTGCCAGTAGTATCAACAGGGCGGTATTAAACTATGGCTACACCTTC; CDR3: CASSINRAVLNYGYTF
J: TRBJ2-7; V: TRBV25-1; D: .; size: .; DNA: TGTGCCAGCAGTGGACAGGTCGGGTACGAGCAGTACTTC; CDR3: CASSGQVGYEQYF
J: TRBJ2-7; V: TRBV15; D: TRBD1; size: medium-sized; DNA: TGTGCCACCAGCAGAGATTCGGGACAGGGGTCCCCTTACGAGCAGTACTTC; CDR3: CATSRDSGQGSPYEQYF
J: TRBJ2-7; V: TRBV19; D: TRBD1; size: .; DNA: TGTGCCAGTAGTATGGGACAGGGGACTTCCGAGCAGTACTTC; CDR3: CASSMGQGTSEQYF
J: TRBJ2-1; V: TRBV12-3/TRBV12-4; D: .; size: .; DNA: TGTGCCAGCAGGGGCAGGCGTTACAATGAGCAGTTCTTC; CDR3: CASRGRRYNEQFF
J: TRBJ1-3; V: TRBV5-4; D: TRBD1; size: .; DNA: TGTGCCAGCAGCTTGACAGGGGGCATGAACACCATATATTTT; CDR3: CASSLTGGMNTIYF
J: TRBJ2-5; V: TRBV28; D: TRBD2; size: .; DNA: TGTGCCACCGGGAGGAGCGAGGAGACCCAGTACTTC; CDR3: CATGRSEETQYF
J: TRBJ2-3; V: TRBV5-5; D: .; size: .; DNA: TGTGCCAGCAGCTTGGGGTTTGACTGGAGGACAGATACGCAGTATTTT; CDR3: CASSLGFDWRTDTQYF
J: TRBJ1-2; V: TRBV15; D: TRBD1; size: .; DNA: TGTGCCACCAGCAGGCCAGAATTGGGGACAGGCACTAATTATGGCTACACCTTC; CDR3: CATSRPELGTGTNYGYTF
J: TRBJ1-5; V: TRBV2; D: .; size: .; DNA: TGTGCCAGCAGGTGGGAGGGGCATCAGCCCCAGCATTTT; CDR3: CASRWEGHQPQHF
J: TRBJ2-1; V: TRBV5-5; D: TRBD1; size: .; DNA: TGTGCCAGCAGCTTCGGACAGGGGGCGTACAATGAGCAGTTCTTC; CDR3: CASSFGQGAYNEQFF
J: TRBJ2-2; V: TRBV19; D: TRBD1; size: once; DNA: TGTGCCAGTAGTATAGCCCAGGGGGCGTACACCGGGGAGCTGTTTTTT; CDR3: CASSIAQGAYTGELFF
J: TRBJ2-7; V: TRBV9; D: TRBD1; size: .; DNA: TGTGCCAGCAGCGTAGCAGGACAGGGGTACGAGCAGTACTTC; CDR3: CASSVAGQGYEQYF
J: TRBJ2-1; V: TRBV25-1; D: TRBD1; size: .; DNA: TGTGCCAGTAGACAGGGAATGTCCGAAAATGAGCAGTTCTTC; CDR3: CASRQGMSENEQFF
J: TRBJ1-1; V: TRBV12-3/TRBV12-4; D: .; size: .; DNA: TGTGCCAGCAGTCATCGGGGGGCTGAAGCTTTCTTT; CDR3: CASSHRGAEAFF
J: TRBJ2-5; V: TRBV10-2; D: TRBD1; size: .; DNA: TGCGCCAGCAGCTTTAGTGGACAGGGGGCTGTTGAGACCCAGTACTTC; CDR3: CASSFSGQGAVETQYF
J: TRBJ1-2; V: TRBV28; D: .; size: .; DNA: TGTGCCAGCAGTGTGACAGGAACTAACTATGGCTACACCTTC; CDR3: CASSVTGTNYGYTF
J: TRBJ1-5; V: TRBV28; D: TRBD1; size: .; DNA: TGTGCCGGGGGGGACAGGGGGCCGCGGCGCAATCAGCCCCAGCATTTT; CDR3: CAGGDRGPRRNQPQHF
J: TRBJ1-1; V: TRBV12-5; D: .; size: .; DNA: TGTGCTAGTGGTTTGGGCAGGAACACTGAAGCTTTCTTT; CDR3: CASGLGRNTEAFF
J: TRBJ1-1; V: TRBV11-3; D: .; size: .; DNA: TGTGCCAGCAGCCCACGGGTCAGTAAGGCCACTGAAGCTTTCTTT; CDR3: CASSPRVSKATEAFF
J: TRBJ2-7; V: TRBV9; D: TRBD1; size: .; DNA: TGTGCCAGCAGCGTTGGAACCGGGACAGGGGGAGAGGAGCAGTACTTC; CDR3: CASSVGTGTGGEEQYF
J: TRBJ2-7; V: TRBV4-1; D: TRBD1; size: .; DNA: TGCGCCAGCAGCCCCGGACAGGGGGCTATCTACGAGCAGTACTTC; CDR3: CASSPGQGAIYEQYF
J: TRBJ2-2; V: TRBV6-5; D: .; size: .; DNA: TGTGCCAGCAGGCTGGACAGTTACACCGGGGAGCTGTTTTTT; CDR3: CASRLDSYTGELFF
J: TRBJ1-5; V: TRBV18; D: TRBD1; size: once; DNA: TGTGCCAGCTCACCCCGGGGACAGGGAGATCAGCCCCAGCATTTT; CDR3: CASSPRGQGDQPQHF
J: TRBJ1-5; V: TRBV30; D: .; size: .; DNA: TGTGCCTGGGGTCAGGACAGCAGCAATCAGCCCCAGCATTTT; CDR3: CAWGQDSSNQPQHF
J: TRBJ1-6; V: TRBV2; D: .; size: .; DNA: TGTGCCAGCAGTTCAGGGGACGGTTCACCCCTCCACTTT; CDR3: CASSSGDGSPLHF
J: TRBJ1-6; V: TRBV19; D: .; size: .; DNA: TGTGCCAGTAGTACCTTGGGGGGGGTCACCCTCCACTTT; CDR3: CASSTLGGVTLHF
J: TRBJ1-1; V: TRBV18; D: TRBD1; size: .; DNA: TGTGCCAGCTCACCTCCCGGGACAGTGAACACTGAAGCTTTCTTT; CDR3: CASSPPGTVNTEAFF
J: TRBJ1-3; V: TRBV18; D: TRBD1; size: once; DNA: TGTGCCAGCTCACCCCAATCAGGGGGCTCTGGAAACACCATATATTTT; CDR3: CASSPQSGGSGNTIYF